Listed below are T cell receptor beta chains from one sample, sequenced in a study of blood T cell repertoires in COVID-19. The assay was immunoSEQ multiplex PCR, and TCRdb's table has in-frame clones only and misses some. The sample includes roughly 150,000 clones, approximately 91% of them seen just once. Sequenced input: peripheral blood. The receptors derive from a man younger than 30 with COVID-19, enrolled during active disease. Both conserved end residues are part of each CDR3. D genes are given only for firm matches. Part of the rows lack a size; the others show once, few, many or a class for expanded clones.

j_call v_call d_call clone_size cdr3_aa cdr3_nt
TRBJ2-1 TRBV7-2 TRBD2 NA CASSTRLAGNLKQFF TGTGCCAGCAGCACCCGACTAGCGGGGAACCTAAAGCAGTTCTTC
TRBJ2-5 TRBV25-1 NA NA CASSDSYDQETQYF TGTGCCAGCAGTGATAGCTATGACCAAGAGACCCAGTACTTC
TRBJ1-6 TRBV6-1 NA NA CASSERRGYRSPLHF TGTGCCAGCAGTGAACGAAGGGGATATCGTTCACCCCTCCACTTT
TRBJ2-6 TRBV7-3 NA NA CASSPFSGANVLTF TGTGCCAGCAGCCCGTTCTCTGGGGCCAACGTCCTGACTTTC
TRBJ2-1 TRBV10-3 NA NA CATLGVSEQFF TGTGCCACCCTAGGGGTTTCTGAGCAGTTCTTC
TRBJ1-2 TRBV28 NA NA CASSLQGWYGYTF TGTGCCAGCAGTTTACAGGGTTGGTATGGCTACACCTTC
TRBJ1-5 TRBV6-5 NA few CASGRSDAQHF TGTGCCAGCGGGCGAAGTGACGCCCAGCATTTT
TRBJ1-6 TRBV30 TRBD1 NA CAWGTENNSPLHF TGTGCCTGGGGGACAGAGAATAATTCACCCCTCCACTTT
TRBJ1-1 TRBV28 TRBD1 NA CASSRQGASTEAFF TGTGCCAGCAGTCGGCAGGGGGCTTCCACTGAAGCTTTCTTT
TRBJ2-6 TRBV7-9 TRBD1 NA CASRPRDRGSGANVLTF TGTGCCAGCAGACCTCGGGACAGGGGCTCTGGGGCCAACGTCCTGACTTTC
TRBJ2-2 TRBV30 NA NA CAWSVRWGTRGNTGELFF TGTGCCTGGAGTGTACGTTGGGGGACCAGGGGAAACACCGGGGAGCTGTTTTTT
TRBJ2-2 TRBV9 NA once CASSPRLAANTGELFF TGTGCCAGCAGCCCGCGATTAGCGGCGAACACCGGGGAGCTGTTTTTT
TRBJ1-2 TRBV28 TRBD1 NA CASSFQGAVYGYTF TGTGCCAGCAGTTTCCAGGGGGCGGTCTATGGCTACACCTTC
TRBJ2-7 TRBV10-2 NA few CASSLGSATYFEQYF TGCGCCAGCAGTCTCGGGAGCGCGACCTATTTCGAGCAGTACTTC
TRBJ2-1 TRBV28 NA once CASRDPAGSSYNEQFF TGTGCCAGCAGGGATCCAGCGGGCAGCTCCTACAATGAGCAGTTCTTC
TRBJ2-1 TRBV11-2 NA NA CASSRFRDSHREQFF TGTGCCAGCAGCCGATTCCGGGACTCCCATCGGGAGCAGTTCTTC
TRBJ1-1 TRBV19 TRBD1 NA CASSGTGLATEAFF TGTGCCAGTAGTGGGACAGGACTTGCCACTGAAGCTTTCTTT
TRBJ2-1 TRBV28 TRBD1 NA CASSLGTGTGPYNEQFF TGTGCCAGCAGTTTGGGGACCGGGACAGGGCCCTACAATGAGCAGTTCTTC
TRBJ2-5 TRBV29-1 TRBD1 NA CSVEDTQGQAQETQYF TGCAGCGTTGAAGACACACAGGGGCAGGCTCAAGAGACCCAGTACTTC
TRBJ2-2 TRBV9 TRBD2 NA CASSVSRLAGHTGELFF TGTGCCAGCAGCGTTTCGCGGCTAGCGGGACACACCGGGGAGCTGTTTTTT
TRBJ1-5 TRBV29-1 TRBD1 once CSARQGADQPQHF TGCAGCGCCCGACAGGGGGCAGACCAGCCCCAGCATTTT
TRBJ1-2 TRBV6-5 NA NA CASSYSGRGLYGYTF TGTGCCAGCAGTTACTCCGGGAGGGGACTCTATGGCTACACCTTC
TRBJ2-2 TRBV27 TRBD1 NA CASSLSNSRGYTGELFF TGTGCCAGCAGTTTATCGAATAGCAGGGGGTACACCGGGGAGCTGTTTTTT
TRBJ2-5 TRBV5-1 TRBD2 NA CASSPGRIGWNRETQYF TGCGCCAGCAGCCCCGGGAGGATCGGGTGGAACCGGGAGACCCAGTACTTC
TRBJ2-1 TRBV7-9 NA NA CASSLVASYNEQFF TGTGCCAGCAGCTTAGTCGCGTCATACAATGAGCAGTTCTTC